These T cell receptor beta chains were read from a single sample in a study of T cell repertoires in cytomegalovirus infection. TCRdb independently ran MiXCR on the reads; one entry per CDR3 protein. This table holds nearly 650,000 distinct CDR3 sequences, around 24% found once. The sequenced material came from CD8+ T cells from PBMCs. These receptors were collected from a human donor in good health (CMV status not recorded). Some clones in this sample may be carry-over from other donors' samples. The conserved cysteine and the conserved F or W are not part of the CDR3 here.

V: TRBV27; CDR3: ASSLGAAGYNEQF
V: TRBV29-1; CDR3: SVEEWRGYT
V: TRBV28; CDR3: ATTGTDNQPQH
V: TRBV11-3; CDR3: ASSSTGTGEPSTDTQY
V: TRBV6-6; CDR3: ASSYATLPGKTGKKETQY
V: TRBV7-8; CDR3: ASSLKSRVLVYNEQF
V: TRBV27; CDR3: ASSLFRNEETQY
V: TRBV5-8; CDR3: ASSFGTYIYTDTQY
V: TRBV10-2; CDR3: ASSEGGNRAF
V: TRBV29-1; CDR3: SVSGGTEQF
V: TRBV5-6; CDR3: ASSLESDISGNTIY
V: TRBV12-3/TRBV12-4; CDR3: ASSLMGYNEQF
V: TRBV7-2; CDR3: ASSLVGSGTDTQY
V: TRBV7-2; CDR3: ASSLGTVYQETQY
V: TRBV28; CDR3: ASSPQRRPSTDTQY
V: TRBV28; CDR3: ASSIGQGYRNTEAF
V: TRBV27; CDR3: ASSPSSGELKDTQY
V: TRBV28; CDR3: ASVDSNTEAF
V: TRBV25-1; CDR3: ASSKPGQGVSGELF
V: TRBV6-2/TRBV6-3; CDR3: ASSYVGLGNTIY
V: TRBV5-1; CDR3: ASSFGEDTEAF
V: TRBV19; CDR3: ASSFDFGIEAF
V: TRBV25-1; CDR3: ASSPEGGSADTQY
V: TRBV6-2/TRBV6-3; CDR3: ASSYLRGVGELF
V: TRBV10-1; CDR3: ASSESLAAEQF
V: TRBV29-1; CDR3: SVEERTEGGYGYT
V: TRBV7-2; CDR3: ASRPGDHNEQF
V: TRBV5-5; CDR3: ASSQSGVTTEAF
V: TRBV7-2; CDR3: ASSSSGPGETEAF
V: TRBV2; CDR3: ASSFSRLPTYNEQF
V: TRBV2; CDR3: ASSDWEMETQY
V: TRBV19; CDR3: ASSIDTWGEQF
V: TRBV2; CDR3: ASSRHGETQY
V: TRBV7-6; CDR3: ASSRGIASGANVLT
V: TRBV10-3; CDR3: AISESGVTF
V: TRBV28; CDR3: ASSLATSGGAYEQF
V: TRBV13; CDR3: ASSSLRARNSPLH
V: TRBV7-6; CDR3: ASSLALGRGITYNEQF
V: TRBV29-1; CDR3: SVDPSENLQETQY
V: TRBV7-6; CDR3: ASSLAGFDYGYT
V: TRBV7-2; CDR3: ASSSLEAGEVHEQY
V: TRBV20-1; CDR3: SAGEGGGQETQY
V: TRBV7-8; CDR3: ASSLAGAGNTEAF
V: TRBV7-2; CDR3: ASSAYGGNNQPQH
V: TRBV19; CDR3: ASSPKIMGFGIQY